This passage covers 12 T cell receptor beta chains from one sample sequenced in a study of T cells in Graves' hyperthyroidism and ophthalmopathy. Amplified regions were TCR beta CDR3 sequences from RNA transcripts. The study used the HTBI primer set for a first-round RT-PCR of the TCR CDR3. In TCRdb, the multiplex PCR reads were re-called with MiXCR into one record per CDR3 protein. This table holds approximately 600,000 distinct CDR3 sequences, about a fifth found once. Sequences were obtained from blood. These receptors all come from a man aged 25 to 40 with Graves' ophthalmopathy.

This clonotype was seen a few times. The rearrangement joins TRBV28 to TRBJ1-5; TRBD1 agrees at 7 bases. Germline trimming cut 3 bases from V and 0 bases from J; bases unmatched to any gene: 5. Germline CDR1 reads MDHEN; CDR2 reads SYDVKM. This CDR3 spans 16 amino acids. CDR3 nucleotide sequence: TGTGCCAGCAGTTTCGGGACAGAGTATAGCAATCAGCCCCAGCATTTT. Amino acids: CASSFGTEYSNQPQHF.

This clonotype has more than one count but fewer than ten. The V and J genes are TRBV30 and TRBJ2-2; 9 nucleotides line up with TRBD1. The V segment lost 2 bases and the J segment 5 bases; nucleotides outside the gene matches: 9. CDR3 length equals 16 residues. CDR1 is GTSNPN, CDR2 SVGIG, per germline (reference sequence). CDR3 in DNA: TGTGCCTGGAGTTTCCTGGACAGGGGCGATACCGGGGAGCTGTTTTTT. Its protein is CAWSFLDRGDTGELFF.

Here the CDR3 DNA reads TGTGCCAGCAGTTACTTGCGGGACAGGGAAGTCGCGGAGACCCAGTACTTC. Translating it yields CASSYLRDREVAETQYF. The chain employs TRBV12-3 or TRBV12-4 and TRBJ2-5; 9 positions agree with TRBD1. CDR3 length equals 17 residues. After removal of 4 bases from V and 5 bases from J, the junction contained 14 bases not matched to a gene.

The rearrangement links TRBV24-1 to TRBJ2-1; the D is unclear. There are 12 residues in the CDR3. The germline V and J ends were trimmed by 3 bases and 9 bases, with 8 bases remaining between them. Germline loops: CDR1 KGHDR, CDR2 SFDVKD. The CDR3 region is CATSDQLSEQFF. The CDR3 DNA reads TGTGCCACCAGTGATCAGTTATCTGAGCAGTTCTTC.

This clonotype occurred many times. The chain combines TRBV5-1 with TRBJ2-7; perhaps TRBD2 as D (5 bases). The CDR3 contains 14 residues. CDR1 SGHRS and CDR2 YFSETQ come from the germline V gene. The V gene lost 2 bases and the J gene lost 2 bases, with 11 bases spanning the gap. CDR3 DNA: TGCGCCAGCAGCTTATCGAGCGGAGCCTACGAGCAGTACTTC. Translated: CASSLSSGAYEQYF.

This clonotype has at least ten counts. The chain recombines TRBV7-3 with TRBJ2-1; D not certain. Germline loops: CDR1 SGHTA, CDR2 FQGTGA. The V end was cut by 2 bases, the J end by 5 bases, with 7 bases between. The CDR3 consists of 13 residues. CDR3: CASSLARNNEQFF. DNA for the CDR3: TGTGCCAGCAGCTTAGCCCGGAACAATGAGCAGTTCTTC.

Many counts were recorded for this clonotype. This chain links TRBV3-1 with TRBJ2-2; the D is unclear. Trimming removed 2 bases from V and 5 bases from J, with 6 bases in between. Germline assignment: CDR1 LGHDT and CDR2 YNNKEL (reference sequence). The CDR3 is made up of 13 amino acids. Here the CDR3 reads CASSQRETGELFF. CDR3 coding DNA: TGTGCCAGCAGCCAAAGGGAAACCGGGGAGCTGTTTTTT. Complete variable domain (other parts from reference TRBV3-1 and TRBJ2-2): DTAVSQTPKYLVTQMGNDKSIKCEQNLGHDTMYWYKQDSKKFLKIMFSYNNKELIINETVPNRFSPKSPDKAHLNLHINSLELGDSAVYFCASSQRETGELFFGEGSRLTVL.

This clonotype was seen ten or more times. CDR3 nucleotide sequence: TGCAGTGCTAGCGCCGGGAGGGCCTATGAGCAGTTCTTC. The encoded protein is CSASAGRAYEQFF. J is TRBJ2-1 and V is TRBV20-1; 8 bases are shared with TRBD2. CDR1 and CDR2 from the germline V gene are DFQATT and SNEGSKA (reference sequence). There are 13 residues in the CDR3. V lost 3 bases to trimming and J lost 8 bases; unmatched junction nucleotides: 6.

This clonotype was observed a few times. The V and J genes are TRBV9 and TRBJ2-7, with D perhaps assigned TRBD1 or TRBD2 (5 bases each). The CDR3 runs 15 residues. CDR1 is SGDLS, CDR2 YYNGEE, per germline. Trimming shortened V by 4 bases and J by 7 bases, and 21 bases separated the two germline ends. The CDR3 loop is CASSPIRDFEGEQYF. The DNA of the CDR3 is TGTGCCAGCAGCCCCATACGGGATTTTGAGGGGGAGCAGTACTTC.

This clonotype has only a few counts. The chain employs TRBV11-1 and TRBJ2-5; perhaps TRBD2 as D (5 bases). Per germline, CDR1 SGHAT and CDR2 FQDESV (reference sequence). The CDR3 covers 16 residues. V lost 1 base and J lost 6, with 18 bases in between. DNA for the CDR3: TGTGCCAGCAGCTTAGAGGTGGGAGAAGTGTTAAAGACCCAGTACTTC. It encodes CASSLEVGEVLKTQYF. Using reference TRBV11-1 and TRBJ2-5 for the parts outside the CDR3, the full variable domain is EAEVAQSPRYKITEKSQAVAFWCDPISGHATLYWYRQILGQGPELLVQFQDESVVDDSQLPKDRFSAERLKGVDSTLKIQPAELGDSAMYLCASSLEVGEVLKTQYFGPGTRLLVL.

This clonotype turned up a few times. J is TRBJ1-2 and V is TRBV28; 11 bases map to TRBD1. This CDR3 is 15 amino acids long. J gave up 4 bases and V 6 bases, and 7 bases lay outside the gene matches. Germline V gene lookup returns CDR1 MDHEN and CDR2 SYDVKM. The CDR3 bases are TGTGCCAGCAGGGGGGGACAGGGGGATTTCTATGGCTACACCTTC. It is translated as CASRGGQGDFYGYTF.

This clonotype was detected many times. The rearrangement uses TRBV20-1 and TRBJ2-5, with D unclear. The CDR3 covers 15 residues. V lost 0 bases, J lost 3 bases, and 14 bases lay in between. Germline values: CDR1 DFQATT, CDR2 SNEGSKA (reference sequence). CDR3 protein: CSARDSRAVKETQYF. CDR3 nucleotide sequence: TGCAGTGCTAGAGATTCAAGGGCTGTGAAAGAGACCCAGTACTTC.